Each of the 14 T cell receptor beta chains below was sequenced from the same sample in a study of blood T cell repertoires in COVID-19. Generated by immunoSEQ multiplex PCR, the TCRdb table keeps only in-frame clones and is missing some. Among fewer than 350,000 clones listed, almost 85% were seen once. The sample comprised peripheral blood. The receptor source for this set is a human donor in a cohort sampled during active COVID-19.

The genes are TRBV7-3 and TRBJ1-2; D is perhaps TRBD1 (5 bases). Germline V gene data show CDR1 as SGHTA and CDR2 as FQGTGA. Trimming took off 1 base at V and 12 bases at J, with 15 bases between the two ends. CDR3 length: 13 residues. The CDR3 loop reads CASSLRGDSYHTF. The CDR3 DNA follows: TGTGCCAGCAGCTTAAGAGGCGACAGCTATCACACCTTC.

The V call is TRBV24-1, the J call TRBJ2-5, with 8 bases that match TRBD1. Germline V lookup: CDR1 KGHDR, CDR2 SFDVKD. The CDR3 extends over 16 amino acids. The V gene end was trimmed by 4 bases and the J gene end by 0 bases; junction bases not matched to a gene: 6. The DNA of the CDR3 is TGTGCCACCAGTGACCACAGGGGGGAGTACCAAGAGACCCAGTACTTC. Translating gives CATSDHRGEYQETQYF.

V is TRBV6-5 and J is TRBJ1-1, with 8 bases fitting TRBD1. CDR1 is MNHEY, CDR2 SVGAGI, per germline. The CDR3 sequence is 13 residues long. V lost 6 bases to trimming and J lost 7 bases; unmatched junction nucleotides: 7. CDR3 in DNA: TGTGCCAGCAGACTACAGGGGGAAAATGAAGCTTTCTTT. Amino acids: CASRLQGENEAFF.

The chain is built from TRBV5-1 and TRBJ2-5; weak D call: TRBD2 (5 bases). Trimming took 0 bases from V and 4 from J, leaving 13 bases between them. The CDR3 is made up of 15 amino acids. The germline V gene encodes CDR1 SGHRS and CDR2 YFSETQ. Here the CDR3 reads CASSLARGGRETQYF. DNA for the CDR3: TGCGCCAGCAGCTTGGCCCGGGGTGGGAGAGAGACCCAGTACTTC. Filled out from reference TRBV5-1 and TRBJ2-5, the complete variable domain reads KAGVTQTPRYLIKTRGQQVTLSCSPISGHRSVSWYQQTPGQGLQFLFEYFSETQRNKGNFPGRFSGRQFSNSRSEMNVSTLELGDSALYLCASSLARGGRETQYFGPGTRLLVL.

The CDR3 DNA sequence: TGTGCCAGCAGCTCCACCCCCAGGGAAGGCTACACCTTC. This codes for CASSSTPREGYTF. The rearrangement uses TRBV7-3 and TRBJ1-2; weak D call: TRBD1 (5 bases). Germline V gene lookup returns CDR1 SGHTA and CDR2 FQGTGA. The CDR3 covers 13 residues. V lost 4 bases and J 8 bases, leaving 14 bases between the germline ends.

The table lists this clone with many counts. V and J are TRBV5-4 and TRBJ1-1; 12 bases agree with TRBD1. From germline, CDR1 is SGHNT and CDR2 YYREEE (reference sequence). The CDR3 contains 16 residues. V was pared by 3 bases and J by 5 bases, with 8 bases of the junction left unmatched. The CDR3 DNA reads TGTGCCAGCAGCTCTGGGACAGGGGGCTCAAGAACTGAAGCTTTCTTT. It encodes CASSSGTGGSRTEAFF. The entire variable domain, with the rest obtained from reference TRBV5-4 and TRBJ1-1, is as follows: ETGVTQSPTHLIKTRGQQVTLRCSSQSGHNTVSWYQQALGQGPQFIFQYYREEENGRGNFPPRFSGLQFPNYSSELNVNALELDDSALYLCASSSGTGGSRTEAFFGQGTRLTVV.

To note about this clone: The sample has other DNA sequences that encode this CDR3 too. The chain is built from TRBV6-5 and TRBJ1-6; 7 nucleotides line up with TRBD1. CDR3 length: 14 amino acids. Germline V lookup: CDR1 MNHEY, CDR2 SVGAGI. Trimming removed 2 bases from V and 7 bases from J; junction bases left unmatched: 2. The CDR3 region is CASSYNRGNSPLHF. The CDR3 coding sequence is TGTGCCAGCAGTTACAACAGGGGCAATTCACCCCTCCACTTT.

The CDR3 here is CASSLYPRGFNSGANVLTF. The CDR3 bases are TGCGCCAGCAGCTTGTACCCCAGGGGGTTTAACTCTGGGGCCAACGTCCTGACTTTC. The chain combines TRBV5-1 with TRBJ2-6; 7 bases match TRBD1. CDR1 is SGHRS, CDR2 YFSETQ, per germline. V was pared by 1 base and J by 0 bases, with 10 bases of the junction left unmatched. The CDR3 length is 19 residues.

The chain employs TRBV5-1 and TRBJ1-2, with TRBD1 matching over 11 bases. The CDR3 runs 14 residues. V lost 4 bases to trimming and J lost 7 bases; unmatched junction nucleotides: 6. Germline CDR1 is SGHRS and CDR2 is YFSETQ. The CDR3 reads CASSVGQGAPGYTF. CDR3 DNA: TGCGCCAGCAGCGTCGGACAGGGGGCGCCTGGCTACACCTTC.

The chain carries TRBV6-5 and TRBJ1-1; D gene ambiguous. The CDR3 is made up of 14 amino acids. CDR1 is MNHEY and CDR2 is SVGAGI in the germline V gene. V gave up 2 bases and J gave up 2 bases, with 9 bases separating them. As DNA, the CDR3 is TGTGCCAGCAGTTACGGGCAGTTTAACACTGAAGCTTTCTTT. It is translated as CASSYGQFNTEAFF.

This chain uses TRBV7-6 with TRBJ2-7; TRBD1 matches 10 bases. The CDR3 spans 15 residues. Germline CDR1 and CDR2: SGHVS and FNYEAQ. V gave up 3 bases and J gave up 5 bases; unmatched junction bases: 7. The CDR3 loop reads CASSLRRDRGDEQYF. In DNA, the CDR3 is TGTGCCAGCAGCTTGCGTCGGGACAGGGGTGACGAGCAGTACTTC.

The chain links TRBV4-1 to TRBJ2-1; 8 bases align to TRBD1. J lost 8 bases, V lost 4 bases, and 10 bases had no gene match. From germline, CDR1 is MGHRA and CDR2 YSYEKL. This CDR3 is 15 amino acids long. The CDR3 DNA reads TGCGCCAGCAGCCTGTTCGGACAGGGTGGGGATGAGCAGTTCTTC. Protein sequence: CASSLFGQGGDEQFF.

The J gene is TRBJ1-1, the V gene TRBV6-5; no reliable D call. Trimming left V 5 bases short and J 0 bases short, with 7 bases between. CDR1 and CDR2 (germline): MNHEY, SVGAGI. The CDR3 has 13 residues. CDR3 DNA sequence: TGTGCCAGCAGTCGACATCTGAACACTGAAGCTTTCTTT. This encodes CASSRHLNTEAFF.

A single count supports this clone. V gene TRBV27 combines with J gene TRBJ2-7, with 7 bases identical to TRBD2. This CDR3 is built from 13 residues. The V and J ends lost 6 bases and 3 bases, in that order; junction bases with no gene match: 5. Germline V gives CDR1 MNHEY, CDR2 SMNVEV (reference sequence). Here the CDR3 reads CASSLGGVYEQYF. CDR3 coding DNA: TGTGCCAGCAGCTTGGGGGGGGTCTACGAGCAGTACTTC.